Listed below are T cell receptor beta chains from one sample, sequenced in a study of blood T cell repertoires in COVID-19. TCRdb's copy holds only in-frame clones and misses some; the assay was immunoSEQ multiplex PCR. The data hold 410,000 or so clones, with about 89% observed a single time. The sequencing input was peripheral blood. The receptor source for this set is a woman aged 40 to 55 with COVID-19, enrolled during active disease. The CDR3 runs from the conserved cysteine through the conserved F or W. D genes are given only for firm matches. Size is omitted from some rows. Given values are once, few, many or a class for expanded clones.

>TRBV30|TRBJ1-2|-|few
CAWSVPLRGNNYGYTF
TGTGCCTGGAGTGTACCTTTGAGGGGGAATAACTATGGCTACACCTTC
>TRBV28|TRBJ1-3|-|-
CASSRGGWSSGNTIYF
TGTGCCAGCAGTCGAGGGGGTTGGAGCTCTGGAAACACCATATATTTT
>TRBV18|TRBJ2-2|-|-
CASSPPVGMNTGELFF
TGTGCCAGCTCACCACCCGTCGGGATGAACACCGGGGAGCTGTTTTTT
>TRBV5-1|TRBJ1-1|-|-
CASSLRGDTEAFF
TGCGCCAGCAGCTTACGCGGTGACACTGAAGCTTTCTTT
>TRBV9|TRBJ1-4|TRBD1|-
CASSGGRDSEEKLFF
TGTGCCAGCAGCGGAGGTAGGGACAGTGAAGAAAAACTGTTTTTT
>TRBV2|TRBJ2-5|TRBD1|-
CASTKGQGPAAAYF
TGTGCCAGCACTAAGGGACAGGGACCGGCGGCGGCCTACTTC
>TRBV30|TRBJ1-1|-|-
CAWISRAQSNTEAFF
TGTGCCTGGATCTCCCGTGCGCAATCCAACACTGAAGCTTTCTTT
>TRBV4-3|TRBJ1-4|-|-
CASSHGGWGVGEKLFF
TGCGCCAGCAGCCATGGGGGGTGGGGAGTGGGTGAAAAACTGTTTTTT
>TRBV9|TRBJ2-1|TRBD2|once
CASSTTSGSRGDNNEQFF
TGTGCCAGCAGCACGACTAGCGGTTCCCGAGGGGATAACAATGAGCAGTTCTTC
>TRBV5-1|TRBJ2-5|TRBD2|once
CASSLLPWLAGRGAGETQYF
TGCGCCAGCAGCTTGCTACCCTGGCTAGCGGGCCGCGGCGCGGGGGAGACCCAGTACTTC
>TRBV6-4|TRBJ2-2|-|-
CASSLWGHSNTGELFF
TGTGCCAGCAGTCTATGGGGACATTCGAACACCGGGGAGCTGTTTTTT
>TRBV27|TRBJ2-1|TRBD2|-
CASSLLGTSGSREQFF
TGTGCCAGCAGTTTATTAGGGACTAGCGGGAGTCGGGAGCAGTTCTTC
>TRBV27|TRBJ2-5|TRBD2|-
CASSFSGDYQETQYF
TGTGCCAGCAGTTTTAGCGGGGACTACCAAGAGACCCAGTACTTC
>TRBV5-5|TRBJ2-1|-|-
CASSTDTPDFGEQFF
TGTGCCAGCAGCACGGACACCCCAGATTTTGGTGAGCAGTTCTTC